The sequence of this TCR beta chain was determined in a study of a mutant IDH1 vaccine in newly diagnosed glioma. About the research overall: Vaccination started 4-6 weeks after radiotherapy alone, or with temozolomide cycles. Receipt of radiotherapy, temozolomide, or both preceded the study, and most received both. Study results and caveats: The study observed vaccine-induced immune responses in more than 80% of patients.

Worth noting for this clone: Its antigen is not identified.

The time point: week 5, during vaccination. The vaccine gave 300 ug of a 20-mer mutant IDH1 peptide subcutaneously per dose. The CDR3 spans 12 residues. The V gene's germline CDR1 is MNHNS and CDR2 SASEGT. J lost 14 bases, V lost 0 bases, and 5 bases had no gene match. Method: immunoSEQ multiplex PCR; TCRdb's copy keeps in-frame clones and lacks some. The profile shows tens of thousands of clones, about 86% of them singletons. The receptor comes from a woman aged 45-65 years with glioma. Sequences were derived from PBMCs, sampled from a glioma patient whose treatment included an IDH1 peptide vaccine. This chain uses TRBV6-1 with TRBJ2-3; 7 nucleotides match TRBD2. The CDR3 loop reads CASSEAGLSLYF. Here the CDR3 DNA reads TGTGCCAGCAGTGAAGCGGGACTATCGCTGTATTTT.